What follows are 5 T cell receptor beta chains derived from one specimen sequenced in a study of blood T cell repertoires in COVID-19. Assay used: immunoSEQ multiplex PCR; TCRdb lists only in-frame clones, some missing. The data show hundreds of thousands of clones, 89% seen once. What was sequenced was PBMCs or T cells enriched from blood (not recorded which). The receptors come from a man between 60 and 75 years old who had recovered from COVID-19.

CDR3 DNA: TGTGCCAGCAGCGGACAGGGGCCGTATGGCTACACCTTC. It codes for CASSGQGPYGYTF. The V and J genes are TRBV2 and TRBJ1-2; 9 positions match TRBD1. Per germline, CDR1 SNHLY and CDR2 FYNNEI. The CDR3 has 13 amino acids. With 6 bases clipped from V and 5 bases from J, the junction kept 4 bases outside the gene matches.

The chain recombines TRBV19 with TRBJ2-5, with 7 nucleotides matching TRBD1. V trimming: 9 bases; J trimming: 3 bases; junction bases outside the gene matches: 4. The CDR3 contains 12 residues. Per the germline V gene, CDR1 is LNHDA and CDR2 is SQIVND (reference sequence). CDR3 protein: CARTGSEETQYF. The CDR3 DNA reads TGTGCCAGGACAGGGTCCGAAGAGACCCAGTACTTC.

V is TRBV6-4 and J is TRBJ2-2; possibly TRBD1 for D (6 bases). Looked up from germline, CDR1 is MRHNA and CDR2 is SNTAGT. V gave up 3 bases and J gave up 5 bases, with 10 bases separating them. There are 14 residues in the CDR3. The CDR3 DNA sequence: TGTGCCAGCAGTGAGGGCAGGGGAACCGGGGAGCTGTTTTTT. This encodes CASSEGRGTGELFF.

The CDR3 is CASSNDIRLSEAFF. DNA for the CDR3: TGTGCCAGCAGTAACGATATCCGACTGTCTGAAGCTTTCTTT. The gene calls are TRBV27 and TRBJ1-1; the D is unclear. V lost 5 bases and J 6 bases, leaving 16 bases between the germline ends. The CDR3 length is 14 residues. Germline V gene data show CDR1 as MNHEY and CDR2 as SMNVEV (reference sequence).

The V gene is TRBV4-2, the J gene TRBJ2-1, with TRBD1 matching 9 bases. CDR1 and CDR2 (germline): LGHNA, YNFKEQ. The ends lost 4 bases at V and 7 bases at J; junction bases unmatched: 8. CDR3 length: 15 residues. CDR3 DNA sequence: TGTGCCAGCAGCCTCCGGGACAGGGCCATGAATGAGCAGTTCTTC. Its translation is CASSLRDRAMNEQFF.